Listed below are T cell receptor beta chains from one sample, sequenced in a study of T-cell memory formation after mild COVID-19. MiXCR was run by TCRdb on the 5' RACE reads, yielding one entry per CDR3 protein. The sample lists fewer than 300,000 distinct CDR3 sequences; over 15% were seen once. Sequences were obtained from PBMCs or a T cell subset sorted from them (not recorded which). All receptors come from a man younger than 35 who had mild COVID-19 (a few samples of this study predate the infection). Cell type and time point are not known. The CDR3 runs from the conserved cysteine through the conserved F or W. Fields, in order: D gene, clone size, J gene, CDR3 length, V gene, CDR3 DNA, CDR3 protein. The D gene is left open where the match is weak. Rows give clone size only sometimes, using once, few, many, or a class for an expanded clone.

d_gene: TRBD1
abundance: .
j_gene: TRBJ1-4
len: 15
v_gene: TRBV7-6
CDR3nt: TGTGCCAGCAGCTCTCCGGGACAGGGTCGCGGAAAACTGTTTTTT
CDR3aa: CASSSPGQGRGKLFF

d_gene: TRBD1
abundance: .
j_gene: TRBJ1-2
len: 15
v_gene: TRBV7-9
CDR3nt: TGTGCCAGCAGCCCTTCAGGGGGCACTAACTATGGCTACACCTTC
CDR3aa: CASSPSGGTNYGYTF

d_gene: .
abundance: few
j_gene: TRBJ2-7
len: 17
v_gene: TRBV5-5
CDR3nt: TGTGCCAGCAGCTTCCGTCCCTCGTCCGGGGATTCCTACGAGCAGTACTTC
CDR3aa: CASSFRPSSGDSYEQYF

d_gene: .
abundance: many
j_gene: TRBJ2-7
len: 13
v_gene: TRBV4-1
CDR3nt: TGCGCCAGCAGCCAAGATCGGGGGTACGAGCAGTACTTC
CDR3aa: CASSQDRGYEQYF

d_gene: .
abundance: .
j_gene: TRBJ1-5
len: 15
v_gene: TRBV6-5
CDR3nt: TGTGCCAGCAGTTCCGGGACCCTGGGAATTCAGCCCCAGCATTTT
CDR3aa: CASSSGTLGIQPQHF

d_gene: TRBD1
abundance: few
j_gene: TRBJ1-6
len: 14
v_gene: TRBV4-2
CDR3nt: TGTGCCAGCAGCCAAGGGACAGGGGTCTCACCCCTCCACTTT
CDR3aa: CASSQGTGVSPLHF

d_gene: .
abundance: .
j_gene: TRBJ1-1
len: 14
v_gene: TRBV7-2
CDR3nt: TGTGCCAGCAGCTTAGGAGGGCAGGGCACTGAAGCTTTCTTT
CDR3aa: CASSLGGQGTEAFF

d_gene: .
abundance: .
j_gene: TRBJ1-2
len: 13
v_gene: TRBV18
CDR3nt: TGTGCCAGCTCCCCCCCTGGGACCTATGGCTACACCTTC
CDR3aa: CASSPPGTYGYTF

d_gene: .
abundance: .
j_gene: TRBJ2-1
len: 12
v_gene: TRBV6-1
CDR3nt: TGTGCCAGCAGCGTCCGGGCCCCCGGGCAGTTCTTC
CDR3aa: CASSVRAPGQFF

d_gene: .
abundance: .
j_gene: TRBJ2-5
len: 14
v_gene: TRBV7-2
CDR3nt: TGTGCCAGCAGCCCCCAGCGGCTCCCTGGGACCCAGTACTTC
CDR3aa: CASSPQRLPGTQYF

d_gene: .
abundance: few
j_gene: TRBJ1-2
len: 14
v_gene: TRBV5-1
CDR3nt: TGCGCCAGCAGGCTGGAGGGCTCAAACTATGGCTACACCTTC
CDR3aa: CASRLEGSNYGYTF

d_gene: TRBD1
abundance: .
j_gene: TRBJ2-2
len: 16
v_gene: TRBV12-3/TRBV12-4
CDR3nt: TGTGCCAGCAGCCCACAGACAGGGGGCAACACCGGGGAGCTGTTTTTT
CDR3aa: CASSPQTGGNTGELFF

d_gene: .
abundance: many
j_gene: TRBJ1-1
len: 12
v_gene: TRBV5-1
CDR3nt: TGCGCCAGCAGCCCGGACGGCACCGAAGCTTTCTTT
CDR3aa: CASSPDGTEAFF

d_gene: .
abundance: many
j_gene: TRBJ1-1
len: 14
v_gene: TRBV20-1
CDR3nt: TGCAGTGCCTCCGAGACAGGTATTAACACTGAAGCTTTCTTT
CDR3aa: CSASETGINTEAFF

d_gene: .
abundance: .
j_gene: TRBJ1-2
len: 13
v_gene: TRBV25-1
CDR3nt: TGTGCCAGCACCGCAGGGTTCGGCTATGGCTACACCTTC
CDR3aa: CASTAGFGYGYTF

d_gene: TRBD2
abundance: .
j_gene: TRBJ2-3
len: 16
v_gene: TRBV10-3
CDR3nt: TGTGCCATCGGACTAGCGGGGGGGCTTGGCACAGATACGCAGTATTTT
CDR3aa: CAIGLAGGLGTDTQYF

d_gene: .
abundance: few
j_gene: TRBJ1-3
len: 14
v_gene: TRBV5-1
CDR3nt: TGCGCCAGCAGCGAACCAACGGCTGGAAACACCATATATTTT
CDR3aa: CASSEPTAGNTIYF

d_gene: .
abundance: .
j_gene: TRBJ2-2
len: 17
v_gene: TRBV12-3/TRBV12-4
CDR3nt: TGTGCCAGCAGTTTAGTAGGGCCCTCTCCGAACACCGGGGAGCTGTTTTTT
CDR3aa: CASSLVGPSPNTGELFF

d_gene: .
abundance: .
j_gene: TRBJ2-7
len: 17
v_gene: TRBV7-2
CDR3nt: TGTGCCAGCAGCTTTCGGGGAGCGGTTGGGCGACATTACGAGCAGTACTTC
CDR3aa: CASSFRGAVGRHYEQYF

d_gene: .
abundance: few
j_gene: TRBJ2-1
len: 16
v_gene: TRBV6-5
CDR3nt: TGTGCCAGCAGTCCACCCCAGGGCCGGGCCGGGGATGAGCAGTTCTTC
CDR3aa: CASSPPQGRAGDEQFF

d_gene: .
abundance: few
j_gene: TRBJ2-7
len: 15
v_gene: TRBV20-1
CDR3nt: TGCAGTGCTAGCCTACTGAAGCATAGCTCCTACGAGCAGTACTTC
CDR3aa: CSASLLKHSSYEQYF

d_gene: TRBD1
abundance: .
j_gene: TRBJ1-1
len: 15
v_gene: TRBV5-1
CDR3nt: TGCGCCAGCAGCAGTGCGGGACAGAGAAACACTGAAGCTTTCTTT
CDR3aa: CASSSAGQRNTEAFF

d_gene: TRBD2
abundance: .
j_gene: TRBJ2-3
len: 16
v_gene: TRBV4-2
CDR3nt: TGTGCCAGCAGCCAATTGACGGGGACTAGCAAAGATACGCAGTATTTT
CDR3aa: CASSQLTGTSKDTQYF

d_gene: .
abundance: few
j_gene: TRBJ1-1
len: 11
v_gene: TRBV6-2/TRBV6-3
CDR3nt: TGTGCCAGCAGTTCACGGGGAGGATCTTTCTTT
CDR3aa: CASSSRGGSFF

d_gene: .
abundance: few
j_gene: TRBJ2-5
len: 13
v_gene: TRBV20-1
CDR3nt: TGCAGTGCGGACAGCCAGTTTCTTGGGACCCAGTACTTC
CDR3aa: CSADSQFLGTQYF

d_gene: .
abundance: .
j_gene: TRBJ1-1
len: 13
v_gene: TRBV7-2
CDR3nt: TGTGCCAGCAGCACTCGGGACAAGTCTGAAGCTTTCTTT
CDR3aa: CASSTRDKSEAFF

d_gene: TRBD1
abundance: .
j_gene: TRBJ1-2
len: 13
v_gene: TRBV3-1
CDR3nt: TGTGCCAGCAGCCAAGTAGGGGGCGGTGGCTACACCTTC
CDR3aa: CASSQVGGGGYTF

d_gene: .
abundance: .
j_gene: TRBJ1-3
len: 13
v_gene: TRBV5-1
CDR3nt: TGCGCCAGCAGCTTTGCTTATGGAAACACCATATATTTT
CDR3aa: CASSFAYGNTIYF

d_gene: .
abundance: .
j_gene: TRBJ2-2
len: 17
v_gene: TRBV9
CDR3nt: TGTGCCAGCAGCACCCATCTCCCGACCGGAGAGACCGGGGAGCTGTTTTTT
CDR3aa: CASSTHLPTGETGELFF

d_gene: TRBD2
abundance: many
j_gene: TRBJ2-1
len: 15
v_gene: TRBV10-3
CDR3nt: TGTGCCATCAGTGCGGGGACTAGCGAGGTCACGGAGCAGTTCTTC
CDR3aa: CAISAGTSEVTEQFF

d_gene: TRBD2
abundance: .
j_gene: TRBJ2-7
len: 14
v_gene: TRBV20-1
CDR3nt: TGCAGTGCCGTAAGGACTAGCGGGGGGTACGAGCAGTACTTC
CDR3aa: CSAVRTSGGYEQYF

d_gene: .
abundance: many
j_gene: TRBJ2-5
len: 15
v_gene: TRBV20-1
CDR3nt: TGCAGTGCTCATCCTCGGGCAGGAAACCAAGAGACCCAGTACTTC
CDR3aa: CSAHPRAGNQETQYF

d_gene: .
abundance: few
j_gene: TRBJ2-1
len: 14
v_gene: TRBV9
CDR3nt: TGTGCCAGCAGCGCCGGGACGGTGGGGTATGAGCAGTTCTTC
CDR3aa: CASSAGTVGYEQFF

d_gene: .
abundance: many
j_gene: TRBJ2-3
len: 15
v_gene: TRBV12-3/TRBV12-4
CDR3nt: TGTGCCAGCAGCCGCTCTACGTTAGCCACAGATACGCAGTATTTT
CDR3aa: CASSRSTLATDTQYF

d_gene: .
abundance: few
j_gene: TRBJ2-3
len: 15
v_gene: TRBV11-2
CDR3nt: TGTGCCAGCAGACCGGGAGCGGGTGGCACAGATACGCAGTATTTT
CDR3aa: CASRPGAGGTDTQYF

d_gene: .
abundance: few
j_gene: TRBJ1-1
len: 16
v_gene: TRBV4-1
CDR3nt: TGCGCCAGCAGCCAAGTGCTGGTACAGGCGAACACTGAAGCTTTCTTT
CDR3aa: CASSQVLVQANTEAFF

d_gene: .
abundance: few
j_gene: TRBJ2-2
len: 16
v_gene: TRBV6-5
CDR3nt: TGTGCCAGCAGTTACTCGTCGGACAGAAACACCGGGGAGCTGTTTTTT
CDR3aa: CASSYSSDRNTGELFF

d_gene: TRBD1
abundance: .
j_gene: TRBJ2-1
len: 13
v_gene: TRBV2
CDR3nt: TGTGCCAGAGGACAGGGCCCCTACAATGAGCAGTTCTTC
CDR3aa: CARGQGPYNEQFF

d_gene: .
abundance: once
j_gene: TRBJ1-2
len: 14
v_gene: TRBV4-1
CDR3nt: TGCGCCAGCAGCCAAGAGGCAGCTAACTATGGCTACACCTTC
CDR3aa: CASSQEAANYGYTF

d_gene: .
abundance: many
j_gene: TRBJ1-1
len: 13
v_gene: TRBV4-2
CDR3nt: TGTGCCAGCAGCCGCAACACGAACACTGAAGCTTTCTTT
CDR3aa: CASSRNTNTEAFF

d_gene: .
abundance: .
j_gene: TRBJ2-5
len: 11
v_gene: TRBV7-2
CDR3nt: TGTGCCAGCAGCTTACTCGGGACCCAGTACTTC
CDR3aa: CASSLLGTQYF

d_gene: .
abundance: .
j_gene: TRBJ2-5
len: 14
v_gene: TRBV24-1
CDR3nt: TGTGCCACCAGTGATTCATCTAGTTTGGAGACCCAGTACTTC
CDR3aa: CATSDSSSLETQYF

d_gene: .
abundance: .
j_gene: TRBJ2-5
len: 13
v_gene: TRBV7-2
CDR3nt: TGTGCCAGCAGCCGCCCAGTCCAAGAGACCCAGTACTTC
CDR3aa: CASSRPVQETQYF

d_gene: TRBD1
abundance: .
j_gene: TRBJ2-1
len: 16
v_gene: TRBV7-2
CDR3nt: TGTGCCAGCAGCTTAATCCCAGGGGGTCTCCCTAATGAGCAGTTCTTC
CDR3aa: CASSLIPGGLPNEQFF

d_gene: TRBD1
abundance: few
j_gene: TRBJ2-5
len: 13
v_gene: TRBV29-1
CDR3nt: TGCAGCGAGAGACAGGGGCTGGGAGAGACCCAGTACTTC
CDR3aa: CSERQGLGETQYF

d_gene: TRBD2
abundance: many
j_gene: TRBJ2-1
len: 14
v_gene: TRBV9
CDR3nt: TGTGCCAGCAGCGTTAGCGGGGGGTACAATGAGCAGTTCTTC
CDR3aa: CASSVSGGYNEQFF

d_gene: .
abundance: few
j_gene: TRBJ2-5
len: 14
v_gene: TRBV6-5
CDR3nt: TGTGCCAGCAGTTATAGGGCAAGTCAAGAGACCCAGTACTTC
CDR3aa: CASSYRASQETQYF